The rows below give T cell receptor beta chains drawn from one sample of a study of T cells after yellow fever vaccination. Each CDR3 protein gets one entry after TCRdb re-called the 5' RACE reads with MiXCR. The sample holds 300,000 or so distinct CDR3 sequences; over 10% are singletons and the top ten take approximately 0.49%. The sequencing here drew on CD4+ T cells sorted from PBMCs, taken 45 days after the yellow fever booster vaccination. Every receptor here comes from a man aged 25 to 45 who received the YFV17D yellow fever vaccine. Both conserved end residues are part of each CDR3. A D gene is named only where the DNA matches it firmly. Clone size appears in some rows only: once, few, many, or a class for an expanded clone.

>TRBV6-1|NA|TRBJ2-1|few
TGTGCCAGCAGGATGGGACTCAACAATGAGCAGTTCTTC
CASRMGLNNEQFF
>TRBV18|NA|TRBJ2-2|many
TGTGCCAGCTCACCATTCCCGGTCGGGGAGCTGTTTTTT
CASSPFPVGELFF
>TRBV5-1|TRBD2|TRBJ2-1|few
TGCGCCAGCAGAATAGCGGGAGAGTACAATGAGCAGTTCTTC
CASRIAGEYNEQFF
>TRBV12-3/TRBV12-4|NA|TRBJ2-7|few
TGTGCCAGCAGTTTGACAGTGGGCGAGCAGTACTTC
CASSLTVGEQYF
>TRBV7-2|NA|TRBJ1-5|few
TGTGCCAGCAGCTTACGCCACCATCAGCCCCAGCATTTT
CASSLRHHQPQHF
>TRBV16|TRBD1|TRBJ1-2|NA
TGTGCCAGCAGCCGGGACAGCATCTATGGCTACACCTTC
CASSRDSIYGYTF
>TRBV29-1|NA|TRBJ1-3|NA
TGCAGCCCCGTCTTGGGGAAGGCTACGAACACCATATATTTT
CSPVLGKATNTIYF
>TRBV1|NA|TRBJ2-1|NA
TGCACCAGCAACGGAGAAACCTACAATGAGCAGTTCTTC
CTSNGETYNEQFF
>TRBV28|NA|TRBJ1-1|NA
TGTGCCAGCCAGGGAATCATGAACACTGAAGCTTTCTTT
CASQGIMNTEAFF
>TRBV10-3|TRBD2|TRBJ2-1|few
TGTGCCATCAAGGACAGCGGGAGGGGGGGGAATGAGCAGTTCTTC
CAIKDSGRGGNEQFF
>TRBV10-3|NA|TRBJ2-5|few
TGTGCCATCAGTGTGGCGGGACTGGGAGAGACCCAGTACTTC
CAISVAGLGETQYF
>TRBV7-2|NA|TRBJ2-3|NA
TGTGCCAGCAGCTTAGCGCGCGGCTGGGGAGATACGCAGTATTTT
CASSLARGWGDTQYF
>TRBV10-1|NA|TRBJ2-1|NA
TGCGCCAGCAGTGAGCCGCCCTTTGGGGAGCAGTTCTTC
CASSEPPFGEQFF
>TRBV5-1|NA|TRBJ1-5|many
TGCGCCAGCAGCTTGGGCAGTAGCAATCAGCCCCAGCATTTT
CASSLGSSNQPQHF
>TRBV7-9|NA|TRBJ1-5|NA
TGTGCCAGCAGCCGGGGGGGGGCTGGGCAGCCCCAGCATTTT
CASSRGGAGQPQHF
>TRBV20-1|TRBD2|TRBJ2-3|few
TGCAGTGCTGAGGGTGGTGCCGCGGGAGTCCAGTATTTT
CSAEGGAAGVQYF
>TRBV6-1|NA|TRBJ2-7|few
TGTGCCAGCAACGACAGACCGCACTCCTACGAGCAGTACTTC
CASNDRPHSYEQYF
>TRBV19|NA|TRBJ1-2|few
TGTGCCAGTACGGAGGGAGTGGGCTATGGCTACACCTTC
CASTEGVGYGYTF
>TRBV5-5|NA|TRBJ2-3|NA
TGTGCCAGCAGCTTAACATACGAGGTGATCACAGATACGCAGTATTTT
CASSLTYEVITDTQYF